The 6 T cell receptor beta chains given below trace back to one sample, sequenced in a study of blood T cell repertoires in COVID-19. Generated by immunoSEQ multiplex PCR, the TCRdb table keeps only in-frame clones and is missing some. The data contain about 320,000 clones, 85% of them singletons. Sequenced input: PBMCs or T cells enriched from blood (not recorded which). All receptors come from a woman in her 30s who had been exposed to COVID-19.

J is TRBJ1-3 and V is TRBV6-4, with D hard to call. The CDR3 extends over 17 amino acids. Between the trimmed V and J ends, which lost 2 bases and 0 bases, there was a span of 14 bases. CDR1 is MRHNA and CDR2 is SNTAGT in the germline V gene. The CDR3 loop reads CASSDPDFPSSGNTIYF. In DNA form, the CDR3 reads TGTGCCAGCAGTGACCCGGACTTCCCGAGCTCTGGAAACACCATATATTTT.

The chain joins TRBV7-2 to TRBJ2-5, with D maybe TRBD1 (5 bases). Germline V gene data show CDR1 as SGHTA and CDR2 as FQGNSA. Trimming cost V 0 bases and J 5 bases, with 10 bases left between them. This CDR3 is built from 14 residues. Written as DNA, the CDR3 is TGTGCCAGCAGCTTAGCAATGACAGTTGAGACCCAGTACTTC. Its translation is CASSLAMTVETQYF.

V and J are TRBV28 and TRBJ1-3; tentatively, D is TRBD1 (5 bases). The CDR3 is 16 amino acids. The ends were cut back, 4 bases at V and 5 bases at J, with 18 bases in the middle. The germline CDR1 and CDR2 sequences are MDHEN and SYDVKM. The CDR3 region has the DNA TGTGCCAGCAGTTCCCCCGGGGGAGGCGGTAGAAACACCATATATTTT. Translating gives CASSSPGGGGRNTIYF. Full variable domain (remainder filled in from reference TRBV28 and TRBJ1-3): DVKVTQSSRYLVKRTGEKVFLECVQDMDHENMFWYRQDPGLGLRLIYFSYDVKMKEKGDIPEGYSVSREKKERFSLILESASTNQTSMYLCASSSPGGGGRNTIYFGEGSWLTVV.

This clone was seen a few times. The chain carries TRBV9 and TRBJ2-3, with 8 bases that match TRBD1. The CDR3 covers 19 residues. Trimming took 0 bases from V and 3 from J; bases not matched to a gene: 15. Germline CDR1 is SGDLS and CDR2 is YYNGEE. The CDR3, as DNA: TGTGCCAGCAGCGTAGACAGCGGACAGGGAAGGTTACCAACAGATACGCAGTATTTT. It yields the protein CASSVDSGQGRLPTDTQYF.

The chain links TRBV4-3 to TRBJ2-1; 7 bases are shared with TRBD2. CDR3 length: 15 residues. V shed 4 bases, J shed 4 bases, and the junction held 7 bases outside the gene matches. The V gene's germline CDR1 is LGHNA and CDR2 YSLEER. CDR3 residues: CASSPDRGDYNEQFF. CDR3 DNA sequence: TGCGCCAGCAGCCCAGACCGGGGGGATTACAATGAGCAGTTCTTC.

The chain employs TRBV27 and TRBJ1-6; D might be TRBD1 (6 bases). The CDR3 loop spans 14 amino acids. Germline V gene sequence: CDR1 MNHEY, CDR2 SMNVEV (reference sequence). Trimming shortened V by 1 base and J by 7 bases, and 8 bases separated the two germline ends. In nucleotides, the CDR3 is TGTGCCAGCAGTTTATACGGACAGAATTCACCCCTCCACTTT. Amino acids: CASSLYGQNSPLHF.